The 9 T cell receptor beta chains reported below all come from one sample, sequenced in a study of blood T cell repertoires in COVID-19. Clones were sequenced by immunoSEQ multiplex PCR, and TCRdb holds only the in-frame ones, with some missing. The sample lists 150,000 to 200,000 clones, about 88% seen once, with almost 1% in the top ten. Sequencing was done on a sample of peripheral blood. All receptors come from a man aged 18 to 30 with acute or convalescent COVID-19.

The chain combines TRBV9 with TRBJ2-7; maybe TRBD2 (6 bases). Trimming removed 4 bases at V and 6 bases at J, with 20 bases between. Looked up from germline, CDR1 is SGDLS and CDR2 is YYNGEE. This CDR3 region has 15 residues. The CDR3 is CASSFTGTYRREQYV. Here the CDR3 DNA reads TGTGCCAGCAGCTTCACCGGGACTTATAGACGCGAGCAGTACGTC.

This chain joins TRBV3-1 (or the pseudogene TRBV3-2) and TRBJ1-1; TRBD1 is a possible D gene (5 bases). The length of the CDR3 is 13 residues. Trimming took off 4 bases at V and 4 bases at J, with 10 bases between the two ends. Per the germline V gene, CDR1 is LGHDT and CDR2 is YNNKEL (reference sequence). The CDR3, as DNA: TGTGCCAGCAGCCGAATCGGGGGCACTGAAGCTTTCTTT. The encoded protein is CASSRIGGTEAFF.

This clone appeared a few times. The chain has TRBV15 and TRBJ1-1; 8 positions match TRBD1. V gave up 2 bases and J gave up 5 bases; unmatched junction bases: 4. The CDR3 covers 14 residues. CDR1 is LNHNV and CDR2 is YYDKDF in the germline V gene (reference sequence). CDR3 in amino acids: CATSRQGARTEAFF. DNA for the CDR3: TGTGCCACCAGCAGACAGGGGGCGCGTACTGAAGCTTTCTTT.

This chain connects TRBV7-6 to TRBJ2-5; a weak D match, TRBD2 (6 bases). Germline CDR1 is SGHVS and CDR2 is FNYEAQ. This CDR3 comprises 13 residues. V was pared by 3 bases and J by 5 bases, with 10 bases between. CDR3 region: CASSFPSGETQYF. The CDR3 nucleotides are TGTGCCAGCAGCTTCCCCAGCGGGGAGACCCAGTACTTC.

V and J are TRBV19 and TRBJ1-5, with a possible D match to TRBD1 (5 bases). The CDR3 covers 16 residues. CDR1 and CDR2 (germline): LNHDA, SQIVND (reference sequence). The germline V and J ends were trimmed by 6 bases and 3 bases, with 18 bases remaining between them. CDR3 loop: CASSPSRGRANQPQHF. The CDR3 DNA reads TGTGCCAGTAGCCCAAGCCGTGGCAGGGCCAATCAGCCCCAGCATTTT.

The CDR3 coding sequence is TGCGCCAGCAGCTTGAGGGTAGCGGTGGACGAGCAGTACTTC. Translated: CASSLRVAVDEQYF. This chain uses TRBV5-1 with TRBJ2-7; the D gene is possibly TRBD2 (6 bases). Per the germline V gene, CDR1 is SGHRS and CDR2 is YFSETQ. The CDR3 has 14 residues. V lost 1 base and J lost 5, with 13 bases in between.

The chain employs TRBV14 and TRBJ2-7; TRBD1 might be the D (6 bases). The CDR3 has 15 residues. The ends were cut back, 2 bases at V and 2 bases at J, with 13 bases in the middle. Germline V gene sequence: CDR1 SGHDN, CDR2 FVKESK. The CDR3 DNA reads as TGTGCCAGCAGCCAAAGATCGGGACAAACCTACGAGCAGTACTTC. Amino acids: CASSQRSGQTYEQYF.

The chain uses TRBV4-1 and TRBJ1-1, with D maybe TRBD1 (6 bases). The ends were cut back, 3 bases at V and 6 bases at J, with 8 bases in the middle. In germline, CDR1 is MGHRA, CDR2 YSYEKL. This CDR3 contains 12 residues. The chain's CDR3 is CASSQSGAEAFF. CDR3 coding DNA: TGCGCCAGCAGCCAGTCAGGGGCTGAAGCTTTCTTT.

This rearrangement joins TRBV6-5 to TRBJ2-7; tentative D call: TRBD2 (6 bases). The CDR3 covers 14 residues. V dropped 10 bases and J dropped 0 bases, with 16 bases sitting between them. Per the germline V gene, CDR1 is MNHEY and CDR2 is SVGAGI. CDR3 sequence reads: CATSRVGGSYEQYF. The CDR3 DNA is TGTGCCACCAGCCGTGTGGGAGGCTCCTACGAGCAGTACTTC.